This entry features one TCR beta chain sequence. Using genomic DNA as the template, TCR beta VDJ and CDR3 profiling was carried out. TCRdb re-called the reads with MiXCR, one entry per CDR3 protein. The sample carries 400,000 to 450,000 distinct CDR3 sequences, 55% to 75% recorded once. V shed 6 bases and J shed 7 bases, with 15 bases lying between them. CDR3 size: 13 residues. This entry belongs to a study of CD8+CD57+ T cells in acquired aplastic anemia. For the study at large: On average, sorted CD4+ and CD8+ cells gave 2.5 to 4 ug of DNA. Healthy donor CD4+ samples were sequenced to a depth that averaged roughly 9.9 million reads.

Input material: sorted CD4+, CD8+, or CD8+CD57+ T cells (not recorded which) from PBMCs. The sequence was obtained from a human donor in good health, serving as a control. V usage is TRBV12-3 or TRBV12-4 and J usage is TRBJ1-1, with no clear D. CDR3: CASSAVGSREAFF. CDR3 DNA: TGTGCCAGCAGCGCTGTGGGGTCCCGTGAAGCTTTCTTT.